This T cell receptor (beta chain) was identified in a study of blood T cell repertoires in COVID-19. Study in general: Some COVID-19 samples were acute and others convalescent; all came from the United States, Italy and Spain.

Sequencing used immunoSEQ multiplex PCR; TCRdb keeps in-frame clones, though not all of them. The data contain over 200,000 clones, roughly 88% of them singletons. V lost 1 base, J lost 14 bases, and 16 bases lay in between. This CDR3 has 13 amino acids. Per germline, CDR1 SGHTA and CDR2 FQGNSA. The clonotype originates from a man between 18 and 29 years old with active or convalescent COVID-19. The material sequenced was peripheral blood. The chain links TRBV7-2 to TRBJ2-3; the D gene is possibly TRBD1 (6 bases). The chain's CDR3 is CASSLGLGGYWYF. DNA for the CDR3: TGTGCCAGCAGCTTAGGGTTAGGGGGTTATTGGTATTTT.